These 8 T cell receptor beta chains originate from one sample sequenced in a study of vaccination and CD4 T cells after COVID-19. No antigen has been assigned to these receptors. With the Oncomine TCR Beta short-read assay, DNA from cultured CD4+ T cells was sequenced. TCRdb ran MiXCR on the PCR reads and lists one entry per CDR3 protein. Of 27,000 or so distinct CDR3 sequences listed, 45% to 50% are singletons. The treatment was: roughly 10-day PBMC culture with coronavirus spike peptide pools or control peptides (ViraFEST assay). Sequences were obtained from CD4+ T cells from blood, cultured in vitro. The receptors were gathered from a human donor who had recovered from COVID-19.

A single count supports this clonotype. The genes are TRBV5-1 and TRBJ2-3; the match to TRBD2 covers 9 bases. The V segment lost 3 bases and the J segment 2 bases; nucleotides outside the gene matches: 7. CDR1 and CDR2 from the germline V gene are SGHRS and YFSETQ. The CDR3 runs 16 residues. CDR3 nucleotide sequence: TGCGCCAGCAGCTACGGAGAGCGGGGGGTCACAGATACGCAGTATTTT. It yields the protein CASSYGERGVTDTQYF.

This chain links TRBV12-5 with TRBJ2-2; D remains unclear. V was cut by 6 bases and J by 3 bases, with 5 bases left in between. The CDR3 is 12 amino acids. The germline CDR1 and CDR2 sequences are LGHNT and FRNRAP. CDR3 DNA: TGTGCTAGTGGCCGTGACACCGGGGAGCTGTTTTTT. Translation gives CASGRDTGELFF.

The V and J genes are TRBV4-1 and TRBJ1-6, with D unclear. This CDR3 contains 16 residues. V lost 0 bases and J 0 bases, leaving 6 bases between the germline ends. In germline, CDR1 is MGHRA, CDR2 YSYEKL. The CDR3 nucleotides read TGCGCCAGCAGCCAAGAGTATCCCTCCTATAATTCACCCCTCCACTTT. Translating gives CASSQEYPSYNSPLHF.

The chain recombines TRBV25-1 with TRBJ2-3; TRBD2 matches 8 bases. Germline-derived CDR1 and CDR2 are MGHDK and SYGVNS. The CDR3 loop spans 17 amino acids. Trimming removed 4 bases from V and 4 bases from J; junction bases left unmatched: 13. The CDR3 region has the DNA TGTGCCAGCAGTGGGTGGACGTTAGCGGGGCGGGCAGATACGCAGTATTTT. It is translated as CASSGWTLAGRADTQYF.

This chain uses TRBV6-1 with TRBJ2-5; 9 nucleotides line up with TRBD1. Unmatched junction bases numbered 11, after V lost 7 bases and J lost 5 bases. Germline CDR1 and CDR2: MNHNS and SASEGT. The CDR3 totals 15 residues. The CDR3 spells CASTSRDRARETQYF. CDR3 sequence (DNA): TGTGCCAGCACCTCCCGGGACAGGGCGAGGGAGACCCAGTACTTC.

The chain is built from TRBV6-1 and TRBJ2-1, with a possible D match to TRBD2 (5 bases). This CDR3 spans 13 amino acids. Trimming removed 9 bases from V and 3 bases from J, with 12 bases in between. CDR1 is MNHNS, CDR2 SASEGT, per germline. The CDR3 here is CASKADSYNEQFF. As DNA, the CDR3 is TGTGCCAGTAAAGCGGATAGCTACAATGAGCAGTTCTTC.

This clonotype has a single count. The J gene is TRBJ1-1, the V gene TRBV4-2; unclear D gene. Trimming removed 1 base at V and 2 bases at J, with 8 bases between. This CDR3 comprises 14 residues. Germline CDR1 reads LGHNA; CDR2 reads YNFKEQ. Here the CDR3 DNA reads TGTGCCAGCAGCCAAGGAAGGGATAACACTGAAGCTTTCTTT. Its translation is CASSQGRDNTEAFF.

The J gene is TRBJ2-3, the V gene TRBV9; D not resolved. Deletions cut 5 bases from V and 0 bases from J, with 7 bases between. Germline V CDR1 and CDR2: SGDLS, YYNGEE. The CDR3 spans 13 residues. The CDR3 bases are TGTGCCAGCAGTACTTCTAGCACAGATACGCAGTATTTT. Protein product: CASSTSSTDTQYF.